Listed here are 3 T cell receptor beta chains from one sample, sequenced in a study of blood T cell repertoires in COVID-19. Profiling relied on immunoSEQ multiplex PCR, and the TCRdb table lists in-frame clones only, not all of them. This sample yields 300,000 or so clones, of which approximately 88% are seen a single time; roughly 6.7% belongs to the top ten. Sequencing input: peripheral blood. These receptors all come from a man between 18 and 29 years old who had recovered from COVID-19.

J is TRBJ1-5 and V is TRBV5-6; D perhaps matches TRBD1 (6 bases). CDR3 length equals 15 residues. V was trimmed by 4 bases and J by 4 bases, leaving 15 bases between them. Looked up from germline, CDR1 is SGHDT and CDR2 is YYEEEE. The DNA of the CDR3 is TGTGCCAGCAGCCCGTACGGGACATCGAATCAGCCCCAGCATTTT. It translates to CASSPYGTSNQPQHF.

This rearrangement joins TRBV7-9 to TRBJ1-1; the match to TRBD1 covers 7 bases. The CDR3 contains 17 residues. The J segment lost 2 bases and the V segment lost 5 bases, leaving 14 bases of the junction unmatched. Germline CDR1 SEHNR, CDR2 FQNEAQ (reference sequence). The CDR3 protein is CASSPYSTGVANTEAFF. In DNA, the CDR3 is TGTGCCAGCAGCCCGTACTCTACAGGGGTGGCCAACACTGAAGCTTTCTTT.

The rearrangement uses TRBV6-5 and TRBJ2-3; 7 bases line up with TRBD2. With V trimmed by 4 bases and J by 5 bases, 3 bases remained unmatched. Per the germline V gene, CDR1 is MNHEY and CDR2 is SVGAGI. The length of the CDR3 is 13 residues. DNA of the CDR3: TGTGCCAGCAGTTGGACTAGTGGAGATACGCAGTATTTT. Its protein is CASSWTSGDTQYF.